This TCR beta chain derives from a study of human T cells and chemical hapten exposure. Across the whole study: The patients were mostly female; they had alopecia areata, totalis or universalis.

Treatment noted: therapeutic diphenylcyclopropenone sensitization with weekly scalp DPC. Study-wide findings and caveats: The formation of large CDR3 similarity clusters by expanded TCRs significantly exceeded that of controls. Patch test score was positively correlated with the counts of PT1 expanded TCRs. Since the donors had alopecia, their immune response may not be the same as that of healthy people.

A few counts support this clonotype. What it binds is not known. Germline lookup yields CDR1 DFQATT and CDR2 SNEGSKA (reference sequence). Trimming cost V 6 bases and J 8 bases; bases outside gene matches: 3. The CDR3 loop spans 11 amino acids. Individual cDNA molecules in this library carried unique molecular identifiers. TCRdb fed the reads into MiXCR, producing one record per CDR3 protein. The table has hundreds of distinct CDR3 sequences, approximately 65% seen once; the top ten hold about 19%. The chain recombines TRBV20-1 with TRBJ2-2; TRBD2 agrees at 7 bases. Sequences were derived from whole blood, sampled before DPC sensitization or 2, 6, or about 24 weeks after (not recorded which). The TCR comes from an adult with alopecia areata. Some clones in this sample may be carry-over from other donors' samples. This table probably holds off-target reads from a library built for another chain. CDR3 protein: CSAGGEGELFF. The CDR3 region has the DNA TGCAGTGCGGGGGGGGAAGGGGAGCTGTTTTTT.